Following are 28 T cell receptor beta chains from one sample sequenced in a study of blood T cells in healthy people across ages. Using a J-beta primer mix together with a sample-barcoded 5' primer, a second PCR was run for about 7 to 12 cycles. MiXCR was run by TCRdb on the 5' RACE reads, yielding one entry per CDR3 protein. The sample lists 1 million or so distinct CDR3 sequences; 35% to 55% were seen once. Sample: blood. These receptors came from a woman aged 55 to 70 in good health.

The chain has TRBV6-2 or TRBV6-3 and TRBJ1-5, with D possibly matching TRBD1 (5 bases). CDR1 and CDR2 from the germline V gene are MNHEY and SVGEGT. The CDR3 runs to 16 residues. Trimming took 2 bases from V and 6 from J, leaving 17 bases between them. The CDR3 spells CASSYPGPRGGQPQHF. The CDR3 coding sequence is TGTGCCAGCAGTTACCCTGGGCCACGGGGGGGTCAGCCCCAGCATTTT.

V usage is TRBV20-1 and J usage is TRBJ1-2; possible D gene TRBD1, 5 bases. Deletions cut 1 base from V and 8 bases from J, with 8 bases between. The germline V gene encodes CDR1 DFQATT and CDR2 SNEGSKA (reference sequence). The CDR3 covers 11 residues. The DNA of the CDR3 is TGCAGTGCTAGAGGGGACGGCGGCTACACCTTC. Translating it yields CSARGDGGYTF.

The chain carries TRBV5-1 and TRBJ2-5, with a tentative D call TRBD2 (6 bases). The CDR3 consists of 16 residues. CDR1 is SGHRS and CDR2 is YFSETQ in the germline V gene. V was pared by 0 bases and J by 5 bases, with 17 bases between. The CDR3, as DNA: TGCGCCAGCAGCTTGGGTGAGCGGGTCCGAGGGGAGACCCAGTACTTC. It specifies CASSLGERVRGETQYF.

The V and J genes are TRBV6-1 and TRBJ2-5, with no clear D. V was cut by 10 bases and J by 5 bases, with 14 bases left in between. CDR1 is MNHNS, CDR2 SASEGT, per germline. The CDR3 has 12 residues. Here the CDR3 DNA reads TGTGCCACCTCTGCCGGGCGGGAGACCCAGTACTTC. This translates into CATSAGRETQYF.

The V gene is TRBV2, the J gene TRBJ2-5, with TRBD1 identical over 11 bases. The CDR3 runs 15 residues. The germline CDR1 and CDR2 sequences are SNHLY and FYNNEI. V lost 6 bases to trimming and J lost 5 bases; unmatched junction nucleotides: 8. The CDR3 DNA sequence: TGTGCCAGCAGACGCTCGGACAGGGGGCAGGAGACCCAGTACTTC. Its translation: CASRRSDRGQETQYF. Combining the CDR3 with reference TRBV2 and TRBJ2-5 gives the whole variable domain EPEVTQTPSHQVTQMGQEVILRCVPISNHLYFYWYRQILGQKVEFLVSFYNNEISEKSEIFDDQFSVERPDGSNFTLKIRSTKLEDSAMYFCASRRSDRGQETQYFGPGTRLLVL.

CDR3 DNA sequence: TGCAGTGCTAGACCGGGTAATCAGCCCCAGCATTTT. Protein: CSARPGNQPQHF. The gene calls are TRBV20-1 and TRBJ1-5; D remains unclear. Looked up from germline, CDR1 is DFQATT and CDR2 is SNEGSKA (reference sequence). This CDR3 comprises 12 residues. Trimming left V 2 bases short and J 4 bases short, with 6 bases between.

The chain links TRBV6-5 to TRBJ1-2; no definite D call. The CDR3 is 13 residues long. Trimming took 10 bases from V and 7 from J, leaving 19 bases between them. Germline V gives CDR1 MNHEY, CDR2 SVGAGI. The CDR3 reads CATYLKKGVGYTF. CDR3 bases: TGTGCCACCTATTTGAAGAAAGGCGTTGGCTACACCTTC.

This clonotype appeared many times. V gene TRBV29-1 combines with J gene TRBJ2-1, with D hard to call. Per the germline V gene, CDR1 is SQVTM and CDR2 is ANQGSEA. This CDR3 contains 13 residues. Trimming pared 3 bases from V and 4 bases from J, leaving 10 bases between. CDR3 coding DNA: TGCAGCGTTGAGGTGATCGCTTACAATGAGCAGTTCTTC. Protein sequence: CSVEVIAYNEQFF.

The gene calls are TRBV20-1 and TRBJ2-7; TRBD1 matches at 9 bases. Trimming took 5 bases from V and 6 from J; bases not matched to a gene: 8. Germline V gives CDR1 DFQATT, CDR2 SNEGSKA (reference sequence). This CDR3 comprises 13 residues. The CDR3 region has the DNA TGCAGTGCTTCCGGGACAGGGTATTTCGAGCAGTACTTC. Protein: CSASGTGYFEQYF.

The CDR3 protein is CASSLATAILGDNEKLFF. Here the CDR3 DNA reads TGCGCCAGCAGCTTGGCCACCGCGATTCTGGGGGATAATGAAAAACTGTTTTTT. The gene calls are TRBV5-1 and TRBJ1-4; D possibly corresponds to TRBD1 (5 bases). Germline CDR1 reads SGHRS; CDR2 reads YFSETQ. V lost 0 bases, J lost 4 bases, and 19 bases lay in between. This CDR3 region has 18 residues.

CDR3 DNA sequence: TGTGCCAGCAGTTGGACGGGCGCGAGCTCCTATAATTCACCCCTCCACTTT. This codes for CASSWTGASSYNSPLHF. The chain links TRBV27 to TRBJ1-6; D remains ambiguous. The germline V gene has CDR1 MNHEY and CDR2 SMNVEV (reference sequence). V dropped 4 bases and J dropped 0 bases, with 13 bases sitting between them. The CDR3 sequence is 17 residues long.

The J gene is TRBJ1-4, the V gene TRBV25-1; 7 bases agree with TRBD1. The CDR3 is made up of 16 amino acids. Germline V gene lookup returns CDR1 MGHDK and CDR2 SYGVNS. V shed 4 bases, J shed 12 bases, and the junction held 17 bases outside the gene matches. The CDR3 nucleotides read TGTGCCAGCAGTGTTAAAACGGCCCGTACAGGGGTAGAACTGTTTTTT. Its protein product is CASSVKTARTGVELFF.

This clonotype showed up many times. The J gene is TRBJ2-3, the V gene TRBV9; 9 nucleotides match TRBD2. Germline V gene data show CDR1 as SGDLS and CDR2 as YYNGEE. This CDR3 is 15 amino acids long. Unmatched junction bases numbered 5, after V lost 6 bases and J lost 0 bases. The CDR3 nucleotides are TGTGCCAGCACCCAAAGCGGGAGGAGCACAGATACGCAGTATTTT. Its translation: CASTQSGRSTDTQYF.

This clonotype was detected only a few times. In nucleotides, the CDR3 is TGTGCCAGCAGGTCCGGGACGGACAGCTCCTACGAGCAGTACTTC. It yields the protein CASRSGTDSSYEQYF. This rearrangement joins TRBV11-2 to TRBJ2-7; the D gene is possibly TRBD1 (6 bases). Germline values: CDR1 SGHAT, CDR2 FQNNGV. V was pared by 6 bases and J by 0 bases, with 15 bases between. The CDR3 has 15 residues.

This chain uses TRBV3-1 with TRBJ1-6, with D possibly TRBD1 on 5 matching bases. The CDR3 runs 14 residues. Germline CDR1 is LGHDT and CDR2 is YNNKEL (reference sequence). Trimming pared 2 bases from V and 8 bases from J, leaving 10 bases between. CDR3 nucleotides: TGTGCCAGCAGCCAATTCCAGGGAGATTCACCCCTCCACTTT. It encodes CASSQFQGDSPLHF.

V and J are TRBV7-9 and TRBJ2-5; D remains unclear. Trimming removed 3 bases from V and 5 bases from J, with 22 bases in between. Germline lookup yields CDR1 SEHNR and CDR2 FQNEAQ (reference sequence). The CDR3 consists of 17 residues. The CDR3 DNA is TGTGCCAGCAGCTTCGCCGAACGACAAGGACCAAGGGAGACCCAGTACTTC. The encoded protein is CASSFAERQGPRETQYF.

The chain couples TRBV21-1 to TRBJ2-3. TRBV21-1 is deemed a pseudogene. The CDR3 is made up of 12 amino acids. CDR3 sequence reads: CASSKGRTSQYF. The CDR3 coding sequence is TGTGCCAGCAGCAAAGGACGTACCTCGCAGTATTTT.

This clonotype was recorded many times. The V and J genes are TRBV9 and TRBJ2-3; TRBD1 agrees at 8 bases. The CDR3 loop spans 15 amino acids. Germline V gene sequence: CDR1 SGDLS, CDR2 YYNGEE. Unmatched junction bases numbered 3, after V lost 2 bases and J lost 1 base. CDR3 in DNA: TGTGCCAGCAGCGTTATGACAGGGGGCACAGATACGCAGTATTTT. Protein sequence: CASSVMTGGTDTQYF. Filled out from reference TRBV9 and TRBJ2-3, the complete variable domain reads DSGVTQTPKHLITATGQRVTLRCSPRSGDLSVYWYQQSLDQGLQFLIQYYNGEERAKGNILERFSAQQFPDLHSELNLSSLELGDSALYFCASSVMTGGTDTQYFGPGTRLTVL.

This clonotype was seen just once. The CDR3 loop is CSATPGDSYEQYF. The CDR3 nucleotides are TGCAGTGCCACCCCGGGAGACTCCTACGAGCAGTACTTC. J is TRBJ2-7 and V is TRBV20-1; D possibly corresponds to TRBD2 (6 bases). This CDR3 has 13 residues. The V gene lost 6 bases and the J gene lost 0 bases, with 12 bases spanning the gap. Germline loops: CDR1 DFQATT, CDR2 SNEGSKA (reference sequence).

The chain joins TRBV5-1 to TRBJ2-3; D uncertain. CDR1 is SGHRS and CDR2 is YFSETQ in the germline V gene. The CDR3 sequence is 14 residues long. V was clipped by 0 bases and J by 1 base, with 6 bases between them. The CDR3 spells CASSLETRTDTQYF. CDR3 sequence (DNA): TGCGCCAGCAGCTTGGAAACCCGCACAGATACGCAGTATTTT.

There are a few counts of this clonotype. The CDR3 loop is CASTGVGYEQYF. DNA for the CDR3: TGTGCCAGCACAGGGGTAGGGTACGAGCAGTACTTC. J is TRBJ2-7 and V is TRBV2, with a tentative D call TRBD1 (6 bases). The CDR3 contains 12 residues. The V end lost 7 bases, the J end lost 4 bases, and 11 bases lay between the germline ends. Germline CDR1 and CDR2: SNHLY and FYNNEI.

The chain combines TRBV5-1 with TRBJ1-1; possibly TRBD1 for D (5 bases). This CDR3 spans 15 amino acids. Germline V CDR1 and CDR2: SGHRS, YFSETQ. Deletions cut 4 bases from V and 5 bases from J, with 18 bases between. The CDR3 here is CASSPEGVGKTEAFF. In nucleotides, the CDR3 is TGCGCCAGCAGCCCTGAAGGGGTGGGGAAGACTGAAGCTTTCTTT.

The chain links TRBV28 to TRBJ1-6, with D possibly TRBD1 on 5 matching bases. The CDR3 is 19 residues long. Trimming cost V 6 bases and J 5 bases, with 26 bases left between them. Looked up from germline, CDR1 is MDHEN and CDR2 is SYDVKM. CDR3 bases: TGTGCCAGCAGCGGGGGGGACTCTTGGGGAAGTATGAATAATTCACCCCTCCACTTT. Translating gives CASSGGDSWGSMNNSPLHF.

This clonotype has a handful of counts. J is TRBJ2-3 and V is TRBV24-1; D is undetermined. This CDR3 is 14 amino acids long. Germline assignment: CDR1 KGHDR and CDR2 SFDVKD. Trimming pared 4 bases from V and 3 bases from J, leaving 10 bases between. CDR3 amino acids: CATSDRTVTDTQYF. The CDR3 DNA reads TGTGCCACCAGTGACCGGACGGTGACAGATACGCAGTATTTT.

This clonotype has just one count. The chain uses TRBV28 and TRBJ1-5; D gene ambiguous. Deletions cut 3 bases from V and 7 bases from J, with 13 bases between. The V gene's germline CDR1 is MDHEN and CDR2 SYDVKM. CDR3 size: 14 residues. CDR3: CASSLTWGRQPQHF. DNA for the CDR3: TGTGCCAGCAGTTTGACTTGGGGTAGGCAGCCCCAGCATTTT. The full variable domain, in which reference TRBV28 and TRBJ1-5 provide the parts outside the CDR3, is DVKVTQSSRYLVKRTGEKVFLECVQDMDHENMFWYRQDPGLGLRLIYFSYDVKMKEKGDIPEGYSVSREKKERFSLILESASTNQTSMYLCASSLTWGRQPQHFGDGTRLSIL.

This clonotype has only a few counts. The rearrangement links TRBV2 to TRBJ2-4; 7 bases match TRBD2. Germline assignment: CDR1 SNHLY and CDR2 FYNNEI. J lost 6 bases, V lost 6 bases, and 14 bases had no gene match. The CDR3 runs to 16 residues. In DNA, the CDR3 is TGTGCCAGCAGGACCCTCGACCACCGGGAGGCAAACATTCAGTACTTC. Translating it yields CASRTLDHREANIQYF. Based on the CDR3 plus reference TRBV2 and TRBJ2-4, the full variable domain is EPEVTQTPSHQVTQMGQEVILRCVPISNHLYFYWYRQILGQKVEFLVSFYNNEISEKSEIFDDQFSVERPDGSNFTLKIRSTKLEDSAMYFCASRTLDHREANIQYFGAGTRLSVL.

This chain connects TRBV12-3 or TRBV12-4 to TRBJ2-3; 9 bases fit TRBD2. The CDR3 is 14 residues long. The junction had 6 bases not matched to a gene; V was cut back by 6 bases and J by 5 bases. The CDR3 reads CASSLRAGGDTQYF. Here the CDR3 DNA reads TGTGCCAGCAGCCTCAGAGCGGGAGGAGATACGCAGTATTTT.

The chain couples TRBV2 to TRBJ2-4, with D possibly TRBD2 on 5 matching bases. The end of the DNA is better explained by TRBJ2-7, so the J call may be wrong. The CDR3 totals 13 residues. Germline assignment: CDR1 SNHLY and CDR2 FYNNEI. The CDR3 DNA sequence: TGTGCCAGCAGTGAGGGTACTAGTCTCGAGCAGTACTTC. This gives the protein CASSEGTSLEQYF.